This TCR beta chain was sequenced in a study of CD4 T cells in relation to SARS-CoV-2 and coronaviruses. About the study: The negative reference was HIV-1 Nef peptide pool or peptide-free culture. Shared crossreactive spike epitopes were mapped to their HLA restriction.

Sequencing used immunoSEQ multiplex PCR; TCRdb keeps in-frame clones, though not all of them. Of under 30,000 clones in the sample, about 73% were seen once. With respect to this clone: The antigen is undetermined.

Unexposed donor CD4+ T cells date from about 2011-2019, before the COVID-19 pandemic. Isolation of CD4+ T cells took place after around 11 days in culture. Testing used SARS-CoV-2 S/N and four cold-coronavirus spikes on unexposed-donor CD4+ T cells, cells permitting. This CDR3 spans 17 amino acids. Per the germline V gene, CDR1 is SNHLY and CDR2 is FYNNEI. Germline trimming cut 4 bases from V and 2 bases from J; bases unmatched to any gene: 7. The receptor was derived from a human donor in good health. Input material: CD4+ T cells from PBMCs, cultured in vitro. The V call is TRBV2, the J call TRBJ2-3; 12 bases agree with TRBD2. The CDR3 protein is CASSVSLAGGTTDTQYF. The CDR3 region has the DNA TGTGCCAGCAGTGTATCACTAGCGGGAGGCACCACAGATACGCAGTATTTT.